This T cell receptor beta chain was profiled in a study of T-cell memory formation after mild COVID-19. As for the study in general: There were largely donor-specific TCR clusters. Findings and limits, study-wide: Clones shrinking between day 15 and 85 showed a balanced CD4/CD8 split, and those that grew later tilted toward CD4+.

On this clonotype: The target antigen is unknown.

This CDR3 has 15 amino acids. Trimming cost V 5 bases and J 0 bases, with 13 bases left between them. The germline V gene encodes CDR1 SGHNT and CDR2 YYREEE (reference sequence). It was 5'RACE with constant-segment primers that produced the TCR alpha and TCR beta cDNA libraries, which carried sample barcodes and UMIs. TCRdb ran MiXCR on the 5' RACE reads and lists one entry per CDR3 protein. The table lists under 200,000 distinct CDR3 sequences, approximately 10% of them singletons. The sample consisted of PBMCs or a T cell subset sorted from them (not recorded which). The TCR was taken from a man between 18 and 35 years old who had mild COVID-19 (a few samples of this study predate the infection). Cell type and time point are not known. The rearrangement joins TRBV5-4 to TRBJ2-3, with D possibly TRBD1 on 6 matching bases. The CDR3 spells CASRQTGTSTDTQYF. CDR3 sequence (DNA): TGTGCCAGCAGACAGACAGGCACTAGCACAGATACGCAGTATTTT.